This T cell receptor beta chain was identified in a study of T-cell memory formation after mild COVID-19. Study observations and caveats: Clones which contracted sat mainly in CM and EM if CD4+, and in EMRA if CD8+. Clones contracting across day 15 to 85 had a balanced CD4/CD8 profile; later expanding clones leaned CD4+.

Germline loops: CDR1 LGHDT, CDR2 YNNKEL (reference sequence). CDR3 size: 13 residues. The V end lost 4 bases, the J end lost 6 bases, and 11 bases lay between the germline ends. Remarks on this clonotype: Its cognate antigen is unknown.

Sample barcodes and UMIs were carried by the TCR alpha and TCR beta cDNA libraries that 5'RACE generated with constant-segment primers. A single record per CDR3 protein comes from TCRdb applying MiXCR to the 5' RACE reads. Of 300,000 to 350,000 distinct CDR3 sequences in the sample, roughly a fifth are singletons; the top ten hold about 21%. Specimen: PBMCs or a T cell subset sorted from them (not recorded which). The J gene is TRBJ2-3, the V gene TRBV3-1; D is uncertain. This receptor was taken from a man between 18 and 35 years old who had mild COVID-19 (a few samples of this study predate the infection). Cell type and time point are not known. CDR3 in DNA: TGTGCCAGCAGCCCAAGTGGGGTGGATACGCAGTATTTT. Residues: CASSPSGVDTQYF.